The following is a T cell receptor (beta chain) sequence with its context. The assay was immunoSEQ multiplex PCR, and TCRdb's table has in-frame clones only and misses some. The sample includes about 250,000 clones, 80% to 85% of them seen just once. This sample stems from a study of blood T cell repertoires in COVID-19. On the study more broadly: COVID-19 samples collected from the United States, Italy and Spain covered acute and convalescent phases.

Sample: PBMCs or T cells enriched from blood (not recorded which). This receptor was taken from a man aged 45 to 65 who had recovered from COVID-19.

The CDR3 nucleotides read TGTGCCAGCAGCTCTGGGGAGTTGGCCGGAAACACCATATATTTT. Its protein is CASSSGELAGNTIYF. This sequence joins TRBV6-5 and TRBJ1-3, with unresolved D. The length of the CDR3 is 15 residues. Trimming left V 6 bases short and J 4 bases short, with 16 bases between. Germline-derived CDR1 and CDR2 are MNHEY and SVGAGI.